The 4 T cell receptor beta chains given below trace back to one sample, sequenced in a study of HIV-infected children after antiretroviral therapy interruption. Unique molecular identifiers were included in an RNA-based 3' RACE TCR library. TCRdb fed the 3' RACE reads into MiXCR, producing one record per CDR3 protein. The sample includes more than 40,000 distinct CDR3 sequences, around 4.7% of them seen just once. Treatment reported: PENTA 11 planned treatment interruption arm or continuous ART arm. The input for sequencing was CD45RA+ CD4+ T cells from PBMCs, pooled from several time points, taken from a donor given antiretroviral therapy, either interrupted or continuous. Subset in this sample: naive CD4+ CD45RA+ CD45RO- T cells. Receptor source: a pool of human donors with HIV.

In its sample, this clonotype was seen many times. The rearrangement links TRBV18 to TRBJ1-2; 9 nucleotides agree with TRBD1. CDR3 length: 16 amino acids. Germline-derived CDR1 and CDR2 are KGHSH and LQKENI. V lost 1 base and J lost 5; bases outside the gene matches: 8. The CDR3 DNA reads TGTGCCAGCTCACCACTTCTTCAGGACAGGGGTTATGGCTACACCTTC. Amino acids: CASSPLLQDRGYGYTF.

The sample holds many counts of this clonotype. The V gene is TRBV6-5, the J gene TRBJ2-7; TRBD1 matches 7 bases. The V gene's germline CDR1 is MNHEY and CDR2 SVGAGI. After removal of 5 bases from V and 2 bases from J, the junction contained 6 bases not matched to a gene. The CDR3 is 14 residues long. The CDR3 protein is CASSPGQQPYEQYF. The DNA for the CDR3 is TGTGCCAGCAGTCCGGGACAGCAGCCCTACGAGCAGTACTTC.

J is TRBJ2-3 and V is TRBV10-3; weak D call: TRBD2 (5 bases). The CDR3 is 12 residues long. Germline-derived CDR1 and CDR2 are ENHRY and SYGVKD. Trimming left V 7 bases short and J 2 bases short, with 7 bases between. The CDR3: CAITGNTDTQYF. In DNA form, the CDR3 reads TGTGCCATCACGGGAAACACAGATACGCAGTATTTT.

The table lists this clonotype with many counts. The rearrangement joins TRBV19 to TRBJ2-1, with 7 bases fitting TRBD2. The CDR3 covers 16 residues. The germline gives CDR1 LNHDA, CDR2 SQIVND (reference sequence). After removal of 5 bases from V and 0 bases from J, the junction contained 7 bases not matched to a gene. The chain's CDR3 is CASSPKAGSSYNEQFF. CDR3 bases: TGTGCCAGTAGTCCAAAAGCGGGGAGCTCCTACAATGAGCAGTTCTTC.